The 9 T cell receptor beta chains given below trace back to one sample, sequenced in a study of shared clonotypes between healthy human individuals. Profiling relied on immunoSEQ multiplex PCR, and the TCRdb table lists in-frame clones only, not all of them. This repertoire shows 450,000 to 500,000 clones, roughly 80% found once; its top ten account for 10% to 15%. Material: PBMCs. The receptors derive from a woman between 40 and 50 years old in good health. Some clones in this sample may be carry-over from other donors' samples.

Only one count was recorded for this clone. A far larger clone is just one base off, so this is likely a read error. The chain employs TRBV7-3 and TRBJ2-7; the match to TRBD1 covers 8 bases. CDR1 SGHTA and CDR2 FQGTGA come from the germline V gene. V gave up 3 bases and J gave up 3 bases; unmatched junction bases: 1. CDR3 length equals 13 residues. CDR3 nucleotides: TGTGCCAGCAGCTTGACAGGGGACTACGAGCAGTACTTC. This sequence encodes CASSLTGDYEQYF.

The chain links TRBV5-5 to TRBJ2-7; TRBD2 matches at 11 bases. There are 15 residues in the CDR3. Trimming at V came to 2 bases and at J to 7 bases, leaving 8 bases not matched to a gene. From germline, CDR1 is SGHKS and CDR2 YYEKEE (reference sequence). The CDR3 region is CASSFRGLAGAEQYF. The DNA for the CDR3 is TGTGCCAGCAGCTTCCGCGGACTAGCGGGCGCGGAGCAGTACTTC.

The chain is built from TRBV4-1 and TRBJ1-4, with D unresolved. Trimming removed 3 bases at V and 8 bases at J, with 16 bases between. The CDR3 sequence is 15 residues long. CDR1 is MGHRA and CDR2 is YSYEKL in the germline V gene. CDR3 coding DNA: TGCGCCAGCAGCCACTCACTAGCGGAGAGGGAAAAACTGTTTTTT. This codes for CASSHSLAEREKLFF.

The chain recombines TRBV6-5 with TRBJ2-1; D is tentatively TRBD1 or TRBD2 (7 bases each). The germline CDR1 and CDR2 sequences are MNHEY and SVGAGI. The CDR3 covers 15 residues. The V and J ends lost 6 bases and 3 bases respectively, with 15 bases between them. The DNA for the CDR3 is TGTGCCAGCAGGCCCCAGGGGGGGAACTACAATGAGCAGTTCTTC. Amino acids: CASRPQGGNYNEQFF.

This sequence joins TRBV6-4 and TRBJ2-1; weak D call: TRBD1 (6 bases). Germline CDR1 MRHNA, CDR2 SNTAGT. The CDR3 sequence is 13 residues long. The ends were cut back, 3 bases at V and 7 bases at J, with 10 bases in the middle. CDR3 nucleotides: TGTGCCAGCAGTGAGACAGGTTGGAATGAGCAGTTCTTC. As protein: CASSETGWNEQFF.

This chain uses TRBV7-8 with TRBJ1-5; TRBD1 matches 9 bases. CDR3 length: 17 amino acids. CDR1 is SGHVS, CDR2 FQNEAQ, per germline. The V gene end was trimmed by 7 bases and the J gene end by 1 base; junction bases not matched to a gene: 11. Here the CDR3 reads CASIRDRVSISNQPQHF. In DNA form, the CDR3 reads TGTGCCAGCATTAGGGACAGGGTATCGATAAGCAATCAGCCCCAGCATTTT.

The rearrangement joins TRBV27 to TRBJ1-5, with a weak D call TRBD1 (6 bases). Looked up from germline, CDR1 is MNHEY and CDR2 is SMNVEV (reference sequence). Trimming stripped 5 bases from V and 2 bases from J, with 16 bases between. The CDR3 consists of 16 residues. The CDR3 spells CASSSSGGQRNQPQHF. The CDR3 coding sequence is TGTGCCAGCAGTAGCTCCGGAGGACAGCGCAATCAGCCCCAGCATTTT.

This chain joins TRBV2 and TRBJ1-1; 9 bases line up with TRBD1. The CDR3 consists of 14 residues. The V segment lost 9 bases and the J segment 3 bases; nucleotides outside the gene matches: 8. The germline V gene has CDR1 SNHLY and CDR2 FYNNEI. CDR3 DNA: TGTGCCAGTCGGTGGGACAGGGCGGACACTGAAGCTTTCTTT. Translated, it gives CASRWDRADTEAFF.

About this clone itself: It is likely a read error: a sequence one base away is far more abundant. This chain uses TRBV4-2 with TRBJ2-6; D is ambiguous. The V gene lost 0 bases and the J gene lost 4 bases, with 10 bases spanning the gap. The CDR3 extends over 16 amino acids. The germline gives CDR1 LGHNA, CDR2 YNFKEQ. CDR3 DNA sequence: TGTGCCAGCAGCCAAGATCTAGTGAGCGGGGCCAACGTCCTGACTTTC. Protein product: CASSQDLVSGANVLTF.